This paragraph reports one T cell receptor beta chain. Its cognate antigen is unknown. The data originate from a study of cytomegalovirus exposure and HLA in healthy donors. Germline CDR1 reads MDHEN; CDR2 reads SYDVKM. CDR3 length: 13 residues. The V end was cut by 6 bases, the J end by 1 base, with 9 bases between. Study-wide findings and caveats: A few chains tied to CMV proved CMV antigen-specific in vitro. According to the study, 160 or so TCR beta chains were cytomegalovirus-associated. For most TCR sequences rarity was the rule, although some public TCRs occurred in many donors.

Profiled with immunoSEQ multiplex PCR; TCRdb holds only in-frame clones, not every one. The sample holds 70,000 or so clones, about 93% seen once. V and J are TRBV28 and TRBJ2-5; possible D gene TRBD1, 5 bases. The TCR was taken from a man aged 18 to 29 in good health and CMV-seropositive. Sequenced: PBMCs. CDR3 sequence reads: CASSFDSQETQYF. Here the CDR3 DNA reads TGTGCCAGCAGCTTCGACAGCCAAGAGACCCAGTACTTC.